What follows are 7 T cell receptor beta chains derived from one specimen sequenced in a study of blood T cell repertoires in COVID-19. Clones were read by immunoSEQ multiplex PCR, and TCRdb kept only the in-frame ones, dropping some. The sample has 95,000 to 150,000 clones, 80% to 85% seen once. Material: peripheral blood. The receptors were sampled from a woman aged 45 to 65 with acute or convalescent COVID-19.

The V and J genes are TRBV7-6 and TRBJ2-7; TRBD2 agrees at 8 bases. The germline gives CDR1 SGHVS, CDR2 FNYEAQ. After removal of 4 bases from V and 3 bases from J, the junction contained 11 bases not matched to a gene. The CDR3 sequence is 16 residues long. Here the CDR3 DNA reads TGTGCCAGCAGCTACCAACGGACTAGCCTGGGCTACGAGCAGTACTTC. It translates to CASSYQRTSLGYEQYF.

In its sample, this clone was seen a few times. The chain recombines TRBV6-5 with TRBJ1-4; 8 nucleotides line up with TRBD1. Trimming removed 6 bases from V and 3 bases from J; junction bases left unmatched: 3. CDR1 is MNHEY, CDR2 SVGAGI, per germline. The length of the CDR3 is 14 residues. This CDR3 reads CASRLTGANEKLFF. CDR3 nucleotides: TGTGCCAGCAGGCTGACAGGGGCTAATGAAAAACTGTTTTTT.

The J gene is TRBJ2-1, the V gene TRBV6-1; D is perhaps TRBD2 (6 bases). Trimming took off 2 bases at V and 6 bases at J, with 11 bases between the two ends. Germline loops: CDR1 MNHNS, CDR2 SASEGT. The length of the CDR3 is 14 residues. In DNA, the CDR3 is TGTGCCAGCAGTGAAAGCGGGCCTACCAATGAGCAGTTCTTC. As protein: CASSESGPTNEQFF.

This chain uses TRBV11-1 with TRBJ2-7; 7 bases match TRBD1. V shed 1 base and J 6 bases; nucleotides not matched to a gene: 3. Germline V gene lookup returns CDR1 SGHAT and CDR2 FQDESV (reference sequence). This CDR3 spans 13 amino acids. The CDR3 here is CASSLETGSEQYF. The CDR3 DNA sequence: TGTGCCAGCAGCTTAGAGACAGGGAGCGAGCAGTACTTC.

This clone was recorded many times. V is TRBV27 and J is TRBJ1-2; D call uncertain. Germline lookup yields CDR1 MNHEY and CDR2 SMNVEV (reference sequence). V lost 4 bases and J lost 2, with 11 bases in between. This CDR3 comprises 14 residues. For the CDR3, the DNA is TGTGCCAGCAGTTCCTCGACAAGAAACTATGGCTACACCTTC. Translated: CASSSSTRNYGYTF.

Written as DNA, the CDR3 is TGTGCCAGCAGCCAATACGACGGAGCCTACGAGCAGTACTTC. Amino acids: CASSQYDGAYEQYF. The J gene is TRBJ2-7, the V gene TRBV3-1 (or the pseudogene TRBV3-2); D unclear. Germline V gene lookup returns CDR1 LGHDT and CDR2 YNNKEL (reference sequence). V was cut by 2 bases and J by 2 bases, with 10 bases left in between. This CDR3 comprises 14 residues.

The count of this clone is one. CDR3 coding DNA: TGTGCCAGCAGCCCGGGGAGCGGTTCACCCCTCCACTTT. Translation gives CASSPGSGSPLHF. The genes are TRBV3-1 (or the pseudogene TRBV3-2) and TRBJ1-6; no firm D call. Deletions cut 4 bases from V and 9 bases from J, with 10 bases between. The germline gives CDR1 LGHDT, CDR2 YNNKEL (reference sequence). This CDR3 contains 13 residues.